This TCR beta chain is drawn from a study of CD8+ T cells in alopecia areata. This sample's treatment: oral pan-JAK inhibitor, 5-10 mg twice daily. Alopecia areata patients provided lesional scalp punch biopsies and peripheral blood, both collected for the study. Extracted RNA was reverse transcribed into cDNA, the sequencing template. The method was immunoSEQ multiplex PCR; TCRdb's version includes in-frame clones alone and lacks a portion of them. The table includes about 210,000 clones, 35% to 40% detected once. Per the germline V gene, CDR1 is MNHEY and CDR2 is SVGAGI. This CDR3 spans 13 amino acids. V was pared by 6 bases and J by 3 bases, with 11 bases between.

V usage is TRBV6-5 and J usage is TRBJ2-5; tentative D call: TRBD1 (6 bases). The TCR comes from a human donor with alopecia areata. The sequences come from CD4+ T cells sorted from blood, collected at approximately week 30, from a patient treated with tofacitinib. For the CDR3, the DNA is TGTGCCAGCAGCCGGACAGTGAAAGAGACCCAGTACTTC. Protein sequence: CASSRTVKETQYF.